This section outlines one T cell receptor beta chain sequence together with its context. Its cognate antigen has yet to be identified. One base away there is no much larger clone; base qualities are not given. These data belong to a study of post-analysis software for immune sequencing data (dated by TCRdb to the mid-2010s). With regard to the full study: Relapsing-remitting, secondary progressive and progressive-relapsing multiple sclerosis were recorded as disease courses, and subtype annotation was lacking for some patients. The patient repertoires were compared against approximately ten previously published healthy control repertoires obtained from donors aged about 6 to 28 years. A subset of samples was prepared in parallel using single-end sample barcoding, then pooled and co-amplified after Illumina adapter ligation.

TCR beta repertoires were profiled from peripheral blood of 13 young patients with multiple sclerosis to demonstrate the VDJtools post-analysis software. The patients with multiple sclerosis were children and adolescents between about 6 and 17 years of age. Library preparation employed PCR. Sequencing relied on an Illumina HiSeq 2500. Unique molecular identifiers were incorporated into TCR beta cDNA libraries to reduce PCR and sequencing biases. Per 1 to 10 million input T cells, approximately 500,000 cDNA molecules were obtained, such that each molecule approximated one T cell. Patient libraries were prepared and sequenced with the same protocol used for the earlier healthy control dataset. Within a given batch, samples were prepared together, multiplexed and sequenced on the same HiSeq lane. Per the source publication's procedure: Raw barcoded reads were processed with MIGEC, and single-read molecular identifier groups were discarded before consensus assembly and CDR3 extraction. Clonotype tables were post-analysed with VDJtools, normalizing diversity by down-sampling all datasets to the smallest sample size. To correct batch-related cross-sample contamination, repertoire overlap clustering matched CDR3 amino acid sequences but not nucleotide sequences. TCRdb's own reprocessing of the public reads used fastp at Q25 and MiXCR and kept productive beta chains. Entries are consolidated by CDR3 protein sequence, retaining the most common genes and DNA. The V and J calls come from TCRdb's annotation, not from the publication. A total of about 180,000 distinct CDR3 sequences appear in this sample, 30% of them only once. About 1.6% of the sample belongs to the ten largest clones.

Results and caveats for the whole study, not just this receptor: Direct clustering with F measure showed strong co-clustering of samples prepared in the same batch, prompting a batch-effect correction. The multiple sclerosis patient group was slightly younger than the control group. Significantly lower normalized Chao1 diversity was found in multiple sclerosis patients than in controls, suggesting substantial peripheral T-cell clonal expansion. Significantly higher frequencies in patients than in controls were found for a handful of TRBV segments, including TRBV5-6, TRBV5-1 and TRBV20-1.

Reading from cysteine to phenylalanine, the CDR3 counts 14 amino acids. Only the CDR3 portion is preserved as DNA: 42 bases, with reading frame beginning at the first base. CDR1 is given as DFQATT and CDR2 as SNEGSKA, both from the germline V gene (reference sequence). V lost 1 base and J lost 5 bases, and the count of bases not matched to a germline gene is 4. The sample was blood. This TCR was recovered from a girl aged 5-17 years with multiple sclerosis. The chain was built from TRBV20-1 and TRBJ2-5; 10 bases in between match TRBD2. The sequenced DNA: TGCAGTGCTAGAGCGACTAGCGGGCTGGAGACCCAGTACTTC. Its translation reads: CSARATSGLETQYF.